The 26 T cell receptor beta chains listed next were all sequenced from one sample in a study of technical replicates of blood from a handful of donors. Measured with immunoSEQ multiplex PCR; TCRdb has only the in-frame clones, and not every one. Of tens of thousands of clones listed, approximately 96% are singletons. Sequenced: T cells isolated from PBMCs. These receptors all stem from a human donor in good health.

V is TRBV2 and J is TRBJ2-5; 9 bases map to TRBD1. The CDR3 length is 13 residues. The V gene's germline CDR1 is SNHLY and CDR2 FYNNEI. With V trimmed by 7 bases and J by 4 bases, 4 bases remained unmatched. CDR3 protein: CASNGQGRETQYF. The CDR3 nucleotides are TGTGCCAGCAATGGACAGGGGAGAGAGACCCAGTACTTC.

The chain links TRBV6-1 to TRBJ1-1; 12 nucleotides agree with TRBD1. The CDR3 is made up of 16 amino acids. Germline assignment: CDR1 MNHNS and CDR2 SASEGT. V shed 4 bases and J 4 bases; nucleotides not matched to a gene: 7. This CDR3 is CASSVGQGAFVTEAFF. The CDR3 DNA follows: TGTGCCAGCAGTGTGGGACAGGGGGCATTCGTCACTGAAGCTTTCTTT.

The chain has TRBV6-1 and TRBJ2-1; 8 positions match TRBD2. The germline gives CDR1 MNHNS, CDR2 SASEGT. The trim removed 2 bases at V and 7 bases at J, leaving 4 bases unmatched. The CDR3 is 14 residues long. CDR3 in amino acids: CASSERQRGNEQFF. The CDR3 DNA sequence: TGTGCCAGCAGTGAACGCCAGCGGGGGAATGAGCAGTTCTTC.

V is TRBV27 and J is TRBJ2-2; 9 bases agree with TRBD1. CDR3 length: 15 amino acids. Germline lookup yields CDR1 MNHEY and CDR2 SMNVEV (reference sequence). After removal of 5 bases from V and 6 bases from J, the junction contained 7 bases not matched to a gene. The CDR3 sequence: CASSVRDRDAGELFF. Here the CDR3 DNA reads TGTGCCAGCAGTGTCCGGGACAGGGATGCCGGGGAGCTGTTTTTT.

V and J are TRBV6-1 and TRBJ2-7, with a possible D match to TRBD1 (5 bases). The germline CDR1 and CDR2 sequences are MNHNS and SASEGT. Trimming left V 4 bases short and J 1 base short, with 14 bases between. The CDR3 loop spans 15 amino acids. CDR3 nucleotide sequence: TGTGCCAGCAGTGTCTGGCAGGGTATGTCCTACGAGCAGTACTTC. This translates into CASSVWQGMSYEQYF.

A single count supports this clone. V and J are TRBV7-9 and TRBJ1-2; D ambiguous. V lost 1 base and J lost 0, with 15 bases in between. Germline V gene sequence: CDR1 SEHNR, CDR2 FQNEAQ (reference sequence). The CDR3 runs 17 residues. The CDR3 spells CASSLVVSALANYGYTF. CDR3 nucleotides: TGTGCCAGCAGCTTAGTTGTGTCCGCATTAGCTAACTATGGCTACACCTTC.

The rearrangement uses TRBV9 and TRBJ2-2; tentative D call: TRBD2 (5 bases). Trimming cost V 4 bases and J 9 bases, with 16 bases left between them. Germline CDR1 SGDLS, CDR2 YYNGEE. This CDR3 comprises 14 residues. The CDR3 region has the DNA TGTGCCAGCAGCACGGGGTTAGCTGCCCGGGAGCTGTTTTTT. Amino acids: CASSTGLAARELFF. The full variable domain, rest sourced from reference TRBV9 and TRBJ2-2, is DSGVTQTPKHLITATGQRVTLRCSPRSGDLSVYWYQQSLDQGLQFLIQYYNGEERAKGNILERFSAQQFPDLHSELNLSSLELGDSALYFCASSTGLAARELFFGEGSRLTVL.

This clone was seen only once. The CDR3, as DNA: TGTGCCAGCAGTTTAATCGGGACAGACCTCTCTGGAAACACCATATATTTT. Translating it yields CASSLIGTDLSGNTIYF. The chain joins TRBV28 to TRBJ1-3; 7 bases align to TRBD1. Germline V gene sequence: CDR1 MDHEN, CDR2 SYDVKM. This CDR3 comprises 17 residues. Germline trimming cut 2 bases from V and 0 bases from J; bases unmatched to any gene: 7.

This chain uses TRBV4-1 with TRBJ2-5, with D possibly being TRBD1 (6 bases). In germline, CDR1 is MGHRA, CDR2 YSYEKL. The CDR3 is made up of 15 amino acids. V lost 0 bases to trimming and J lost 2 bases, with 10 bases between them. In DNA form, the CDR3 reads TGCGCCAGCAGCCAAGAAGGGACACGGCAAGAGACCCAGTACTTC. Protein: CASSQEGTRQETQYF.

The chain combines TRBV7-9 with TRBJ2-2; 10 nucleotides align to TRBD1. Per germline, CDR1 SEHNR and CDR2 FQNEAQ (reference sequence). There are 15 residues in the CDR3. The V segment lost 5 bases and the J segment 5 bases; nucleotides outside the gene matches: 5. CDR3 nucleotides: TGTGCCAGCAGCCGGGACAGGGGCCTTACCGGGGAGCTGTTTTTT. Translation gives CASSRDRGLTGELFF.

The chain uses TRBV6-6 and TRBJ1-1, with a tentative D call TRBD1 (5 bases). The V and J ends lost 6 bases and 5 bases respectively, with 16 bases between them. The CDR3 sequence is 14 residues long. Germline CDR1 MNHNY, CDR2 SVGAGI (reference sequence). CDR3 in amino acids: CASRSRDGGTEAFF. The CDR3 DNA follows: TGTGCCAGCAGGTCCCGGGACGGGGGAACTGAAGCTTTCTTT.

This clone was observed once. The V and J genes are TRBV25-1 and TRBJ1-1; TRBD1 might be the D (5 bases). Germline CDR1 reads MGHDK; CDR2 reads SYGVNS. The V gene lost 7 bases and the J gene lost 11 bases, with 20 bases spanning the gap. The CDR3 loop spans 13 amino acids. The DNA for the CDR3 is TGTGCCAGCAACAGCCCAGGGATTGGGTCGGCTTTCTTT. Protein product: CASNSPGIGSAFF.

The V and J genes are TRBV11-2 and TRBJ1-1; D remains ambiguous. CDR1 and CDR2 from the germline V gene are SGHAT and FQNNGV. This CDR3 has 12 residues. The V gene lost 0 bases and the J gene lost 8 bases, with 7 bases spanning the gap. CDR3 residues: CASSLEWREAFF. The CDR3 bases are TGTGCCAGCAGCTTAGAATGGAGGGAAGCTTTCTTT.

This rearrangement joins TRBV4-1 to TRBJ1-1; 9 nucleotides line up with TRBD1. The J segment lost 0 bases and the V segment lost 1 base, leaving 18 bases of the junction unmatched. Germline V gene sequence: CDR1 MGHRA, CDR2 YSYEKL. The CDR3 extends over 21 amino acids. CDR3 sequence (DNA): TGCGCCAGCAGCCAAGTGCTAGTCTTTGGGACAGGGCCTTCCATGAACACTGAAGCTTTCTTT. Residues: CASSQVLVFGTGPSMNTEAFF.

J is TRBJ2-1 and V is TRBV4-2; 11 bases agree with TRBD2. The CDR3 covers 16 residues. The V segment lost 4 bases and the J segment 3 bases; nucleotides outside the gene matches: 5. Germline CDR1 is LGHNA and CDR2 is YNFKEQ. The CDR3 region is CASSLRLAGGYNEQFF. The DNA of the CDR3 is TGTGCCAGCAGCCTAAGGCTAGCGGGAGGCTACAATGAGCAGTTCTTC.

The V and J genes are TRBV29-1 and TRBJ2-5, with TRBD2 identical over 13 bases. The trim removed 7 bases at V and 4 bases at J, leaving 12 bases unmatched. There are 16 residues in the CDR3. Germline V gene sequence: CDR1 SQVTM, CDR2 ANQGSEA. The CDR3 sequence: CSAITSGGAGRETQYF. DNA for the CDR3: TGCAGCGCAATCACTAGCGGGGGGGCCGGGCGAGAGACCCAGTACTTC.

In regard to this clone: Lacking the conserved final phenylalanine or tryptophan, this CDR3 likely reflects a read error. The DNA is omitted, as the CDR3 cannot be located on it reliably, and the CDR3 follows TCRdb's listing. The chain has TRBV5-6 and TRBJ2-4; the table assigns TRBD2, which was not confirmed against the DNA. Germline-derived CDR1 and CDR2 are SGHDT and YYEEEE. The CDR3 is 12 amino acids in total, end residues counted. CDR3 loop: CASSSQNSVLAS.

This chain joins TRBV4-2 and TRBJ2-3; D unclear. Germline V gene data show CDR1 as LGHNA and CDR2 as YNFKEQ. The CDR3 totals 12 residues. Trimming shortened V by 4 bases and J by 6 bases, and 8 bases separated the two germline ends. Here the CDR3 DNA reads TGTGCCAGCAGCCCTCAGTCGGATACGCAGTATTTT. It encodes CASSPQSDTQYF.

The rearrangement uses TRBV11-2 and TRBJ1-2; TRBD1 matches 9 bases. Trimming took 6 bases from V and 6 from J; bases not matched to a gene: 11. Germline CDR1 is SGHAT and CDR2 is FQNNGV. The CDR3 runs 15 residues. CDR3 DNA sequence: TGTGCCAGCAGTCATAACAGGGGGCGACGGGATGGCTACACCTTC. It codes for CASSHNRGRRDGYTF.

The chain is built from TRBV9 and TRBJ2-1, with D tentatively TRBD1 (7 bases). The CDR3 is 15 amino acids. V was trimmed by 0 bases and J by 6 bases, leaving 13 bases between them. CDR1 SGDLS and CDR2 YYNGEE come from the germline V gene. The chain's CDR3 is CASSVGGAGGNEQFF. The CDR3 DNA reads TGTGCCAGCAGCGTAGGGGGGGCAGGGGGCAATGAGCAGTTCTTC.

The V call is TRBV10-1, the J call TRBJ2-1; TRBD2 aligns across 14 bases. Germline V gene data show CDR1 as WNHNN and CDR2 as SYGVQD (reference sequence). V was pared by 6 bases and J by 0 bases, with 7 bases of the junction left unmatched. CDR3 length equals 18 residues. The CDR3 nucleotides are TGCGCCAGCAGGTCTCCGGGACTAGCGGGGGCCTCCTACAATGAGCAGTTCTTC. As protein: CASRSPGLAGASYNEQFF.

The chain is built from TRBV18 and TRBJ2-7, with a weak D call TRBD2 (7 bases). From germline, CDR1 is KGHSH and CDR2 LQKENI. The CDR3 is made up of 14 amino acids. V was trimmed by 4 bases and J by 3 bases, leaving 13 bases between them. The CDR3 DNA reads TGTGCCAGCTCACGGGGGGGGCCAAGCTACGAGCAGTACTTC. It yields the protein CASSRGGPSYEQYF.

The chain combines TRBV7-9 with TRBJ1-2; D not resolved. V was pared by 8 bases and J by 2 bases, with 12 bases between. Germline CDR1 and CDR2: SEHNR and FQNEAQ (reference sequence). CDR3 length: 13 amino acids. CDR3 protein: CASARGGNYGYTF. CDR3 nucleotides: TGTGCCAGCGCAAGAGGAGGAAACTATGGCTACACCTTC. Using reference TRBV7-9 and TRBJ1-2 for the parts outside the CDR3, the full variable domain is DTGVSQNPRHKITKRGQNVTFRCDPISEHNRLYWYRQTLGQGPEFLTYFQNEAQLEKSRLLSDRFSAERPKGSFSTLEIQRTEQGDSAMYLCASARGGNYGYTFGSGTRLTVV.

This clone appeared once. This chain connects TRBV9 to TRBJ2-3; TRBD2 agrees at 8 bases. CDR1 and CDR2 from the germline V gene are SGDLS and YYNGEE. With 3 bases clipped from V and 2 bases from J, the junction kept 8 bases outside the gene matches. The CDR3 is 16 residues long. The CDR3 region is CASSAGGAGHTDTQYF. CDR3 DNA sequence: TGTGCCAGCAGCGCCGGGGGGGCAGGGCACACAGATACGCAGTATTTT.

The rearrangement joins TRBV20-1 to TRBJ1-2; 9 bases align to TRBD1. V gave up 8 bases and J gave up 3 bases; unmatched junction bases: 1. Germline loops: CDR1 DFQATT, CDR2 SNEGSKA (reference sequence). This CDR3 region has 11 residues. In DNA, the CDR3 is TGCAGTAGACAGGGGGACTATGGCTACACCTTC. Amino acid sequence: CSRQGDYGYTF.

V usage is TRBV7-9 and J usage is TRBJ1-3, with TRBD1 as a possible D gene (6 bases). Germline-derived CDR1 and CDR2 are SEHNR and FQNEAQ (reference sequence). CDR3 length equals 14 residues. V gave up 4 bases and J gave up 4 bases, with 11 bases separating them. The CDR3 is CASSSTGIGNTIYF. CDR3 nucleotides: TGTGCCAGCAGCTCAACAGGGATCGGAAACACCATATATTTT.